This TCR beta chain was observed in a study of blood T cell repertoires in COVID-19. Study-level information: Samples representing acute and convalescent COVID-19 were sourced from the United States, Italy and Spain. In each case, the material was cDNA or gDNA derived from T cells, B-cell-depleted T cells, or PBMCs.

J was trimmed by 0 bases and V by 6 bases; bases with no gene match: 6. Germline CDR1 is SNHLY and CDR2 is FYNNEI. The CDR3 is 15 amino acids. Original analysis: Amplification from reference gene primers served as the basis for estimated nucleated cell counts. Produced via immunoSEQ multiplex PCR; TCRdb's table is partial and in-frame only. The D gene and trimming were derived from the DNA, and the V and J assignments and clone size from that table. The table lists under 90,000 clones, 65% to 90% of them singletons. The gene calls are TRBV2 and TRBJ2-3; 7 positions match TRBD2. The clonotype originates from a woman of 80 years or more with active or convalescent COVID-19. Sequencing was performed on peripheral blood. The CDR3 is CASRGGTASTDTQYF. The CDR3 DNA is TGTGCCAGCAGGGGGGGGACCGCTAGCACAGATACGCAGTATTTT.